A few counts support the clone carrying this T cell receptor beta chain. No antigen is known for it. The data derive from a study of early T cells in non-severe SARS-CoV-2 infection. On the study more broadly: Unsorted whole-blood RNA was sequenced in bulk, leaving chains unpaired. General study points: VDJdb matching skewed toward anti-spike CD8 responses, missing private and CD4 specificities.

Each single cDNA molecule received a unique molecular identifier. TCRdb processed the 5' RACE reads anew with MiXCR; each CDR3 protein has one entry. The sample yields 100,000 to 150,000 distinct CDR3 sequences, 14% to 15% seen once. The CDR3 extends over 14 amino acids. CDR1 and CDR2 (germline): SGHNT, YYREEE (reference sequence). V shed 5 bases and J 2 bases; nucleotides not matched to a gene: 3. The rearrangement links TRBV5-4 to TRBJ1-3; 8 bases align to TRBD1. The clonotype was recovered from an adult who was a healthcare worker with PCR-confirmed SARS-CoV-2 infection or an uninfected control (not recorded which). Source material: whole blood. The CDR3 loop is CASSSQGAGNTIYF. Written as DNA, the CDR3 is TGTGCCAGCAGTTCACAGGGGGCTGGAAACACCATATATTTT. The whole variable domain, filled in from reference TRBV5-4 and TRBJ1-3, reads ETGVTQSPTHLIKTRGQQVTLRCSSQSGHNTVSWYQQALGQGPQFIFQYYREEENGRGNFPPRFSGLQFPNYSSELNVNALELDDSALYLCASSSQGAGNTIYFGEGSWLTVV.